The 20 T cell receptor beta chains below all came from one sample that was sequenced in a study of blood T cell repertoires in COVID-19. Sequencing was performed with immunoSEQ multiplex PCR; in TCRdb, only in-frame clones are kept and a portion is missing. Altogether approximately 43,000 clones are present, around 81% being singletons, with the ten largest covering about 39%. The specimen sequenced was peripheral blood. Receptor source: a man aged 40-49 years with active or convalescent COVID-19.

J is TRBJ1-1 and V is TRBV30; D not resolved. Germline V gene lookup returns CDR1 GTSNPN and CDR2 SVGIG (reference sequence). Trimming shortened V by 3 bases and J by 3 bases, and 11 bases separated the two germline ends. This CDR3 is built from 13 residues. The CDR3 here is CAWRPRGYTEAFF. The CDR3, as DNA: TGTGCCTGGAGGCCGCGGGGATACACTGAAGCTTTCTTT.

Here the CDR3 DNA reads TGTGCCAGCTCACTTGGACAGGGGTATCAGCCCCAGCATTTT. This gives the protein CASSLGQGYQPQHF. The chain carries TRBV18 and TRBJ1-5; 9 bases line up with TRBD1. This CDR3 contains 14 residues. V gave up 4 bases and J gave up 5 bases; unmatched junction bases: 3. Germline assignment: CDR1 KGHSH and CDR2 LQKENI.

This clone was seen a few times. The chain uses TRBV3-1 (or the pseudogene TRBV3-2) and TRBJ1-1; TRBD1 matches 7 bases. J was trimmed by 0 bases and V by 1 base; bases with no gene match: 17. The CDR3 spans 20 residues. Germline CDR1 is LGHDT and CDR2 is YNNKEL (reference sequence). CDR3 DNA sequence: TGTGCCAGCAGCCAAGTATGGCAGGGGGTACTCAAATACCTGAACACTGAAGCTTTCTTT. Its protein is CASSQVWQGVLKYLNTEAFF.

The chain joins TRBV6-6 to TRBJ2-2, with D perhaps matching TRBD1 (5 bases). The germline CDR1 and CDR2 sequences are MNHNY and SVGAGI (reference sequence). This CDR3 comprises 16 residues. Trimming took 6 bases from V and 5 from J, leaving 19 bases between them. The CDR3 region is CASRINWIGETGELFF. CDR3 sequence (DNA): TGTGCCAGCAGGATCAACTGGATAGGGGAAACCGGGGAGCTGTTTTTT.

This chain links TRBV7-9 with TRBJ2-3; 7 nucleotides line up with TRBD2. CDR1 and CDR2 (germline): SEHNR, FQNEAQ (reference sequence). The J segment lost 2 bases and the V segment lost 5 bases, leaving 13 bases of the junction unmatched. This CDR3 has 17 residues. Here the CDR3 reads CASSPGLSGGATDTQYF. CDR3 bases: TGTGCCAGCAGCCCCGGGTTATCGGGAGGAGCCACAGATACGCAGTATTTT.

V and J are TRBV13 and TRBJ1-3; the D gene is possibly TRBD1 (5 bases). Deletions cut 7 bases from V and 0 bases from J, with 16 bases between. Germline assignment: CDR1 PRHDT and CDR2 FYEKMQ (reference sequence). This CDR3 comprises 16 residues. This chain's CDR3 is CASTSKRGSSGNTIYF. DNA for the CDR3: TGTGCCAGCACCTCAAAAAGGGGAAGCTCTGGAAACACCATATATTTT.

V and J are TRBV5-1 and TRBJ1-2; a possible D gene is TRBD1 (6 bases). Trimming took off 8 bases at V and 8 bases at J, with 16 bases between the two ends. Germline V gene sequence: CDR1 SGHRS, CDR2 YFSETQ. This CDR3 is built from 12 residues. The CDR3: CASSYRDEGYTF. The CDR3 DNA reads as TGCGCCAGTTCCTACAGGGACGAAGGCTACACCTTC.

The chain is built from TRBV5-4 and TRBJ1-2; D call uncertain. Trimming took off 0 bases at V and 3 bases at J, with 9 bases between the two ends. The CDR3 has 14 amino acids. Germline V gene sequence: CDR1 SGHNT, CDR2 YYREEE (reference sequence). The CDR3 sequence is CASSLDERDYGYTF. Written as DNA, the CDR3 is TGTGCCAGCAGCTTGGACGAGAGAGACTATGGCTACACCTTC.

In this sample, this clone turned up a few times. The V and J genes are TRBV11-2 and TRBJ1-4; 7 nucleotides line up with TRBD1. This CDR3 is 14 amino acids long. Germline CDR1 is SGHAT and CDR2 is FQNNGV. Trimming removed 5 bases from V and 7 bases from J; junction bases left unmatched: 7. CDR3 sequence reads: CASSKGAESEKLFF. CDR3 nucleotide sequence: TGTGCCAGCAGCAAGGGGGCTGAGAGTGAAAAACTGTTTTTT.

Comment on this clone: One junction end does not reproduce the germline sequence, and a read error may be involved. The V call is TRBV18, the J call TRBJ1-6, with TRBD1 identical over 8 bases. The CDR3 covers 15 residues. Per the germline V gene, CDR1 is KGHSH and CDR2 is LQKENI. CDR3: CASSPQGVIDSPLHF. The CDR3 DNA follows: TGTGCCAGCTCCCCACAGGGGGTGATAGATTCACCCCTCCACTTT.

CDR3 protein: CASSYSGGNTEAFF. The CDR3 DNA reads as TGTGCCAGCAGTTACTCGGGGGGTAACACTGAAGCTTTCTTT. The chain is built from TRBV6-6 and TRBJ1-1; D might be TRBD1 (5 bases). V was cut by 0 bases and J by 2 bases, with 7 bases left in between. The CDR3 is 14 residues long. Germline assignment: CDR1 MNHNY and CDR2 SVGAGI (reference sequence).

The chain joins TRBV20-1 to TRBJ1-6, with D maybe TRBD1 (5 bases). The length of the CDR3 is 13 residues. Germline V gives CDR1 DFQATT, CDR2 SNEGSKA (reference sequence). Trimming took 3 bases from V and 8 from J, leaving 11 bases between them. For the CDR3, the DNA is TGCAGTGCTAGTAAGGGGATATATTCACCCCTCCACTTT. Protein sequence: CSASKGIYSPLHF.

DNA for the CDR3: TGTGCCAGCAGCCCCTGGGACAGGGCGAACACTGAAGCTTTCTTT. Translated, it gives CASSPWDRANTEAFF. The chain combines TRBV3-1 (or the pseudogene TRBV3-2) with TRBJ1-1; 9 positions match TRBD1. The CDR3 length is 15 residues. The ends lost 4 bases at V and 1 base at J; junction bases unmatched: 4. Germline values: CDR1 LGHDT, CDR2 YNNKEL (reference sequence).

The CDR3 DNA follows: TGTGCCAGCAGTCGACAGGTAAATCAGCCCCAGCATTTT. Amino acids: CASSRQVNQPQHF. This rearrangement joins TRBV6-5 to TRBJ1-5, with TRBD1 as a possible D gene (6 bases). Trimming removed 5 bases at V and 4 bases at J, with 9 bases between. Germline V lookup: CDR1 MNHEY, CDR2 SVGAGI. The CDR3 contains 13 residues.

This chain links TRBV4-1 with TRBJ2-5; D ambiguous. CDR3 length: 15 residues. With 1 base removed from V and 5 bases from J, the gap between germline ends came to 14 bases. Germline CDR1 is MGHRA and CDR2 is YSYEKL. The CDR3 DNA sequence: TGCGCCAGCAGCCAAGTGCACAGCTCCCTTGAGACCCAGTACTTC. This translates into CASSQVHSSLETQYF.

This clone was seen only a few times. CDR3 nucleotides: TGTGCCAGCAGCTTTCGGTATACTGAAGCTTTCTTT. Translated, it gives CASSFRYTEAFF. The chain is built from TRBV5-5 and TRBJ1-1; D unresolved. The CDR3 totals 12 residues. With 2 bases removed from V and 5 bases from J, the gap between germline ends came to 7 bases. Germline CDR1 is SGHKS and CDR2 is YYEKEE (reference sequence).

The DNA of the CDR3 is TGTGCCAGTGCGAGGTCCTTTGCCTCTGGAAACACCATATATTTT. This translates into CASARSFASGNTIYF. J is TRBJ1-3 and V is TRBV19; D remains ambiguous. CDR3 size: 15 residues. Deletions cut 8 bases from V and 0 bases from J, with 14 bases between. Germline V CDR1 and CDR2: LNHDA, SQIVND (reference sequence). Using reference TRBV19 and TRBJ1-3 for the parts outside the CDR3, the full variable domain is DGGITQSPKYLFRKEGQNVTLSCEQNLNHDAMYWYRQDPGQGLRLIYYSQIVNDFQKGDIAEGYSVSREKKESFPLTVTSAQKNPTAFYLCASARSFASGNTIYFGEGSWLTVV.

This rearrangement joins TRBV4-3 to TRBJ1-1; D may be TRBD1 (6 bases). The ends were cut back, 0 bases at V and 1 base at J, with 9 bases in the middle. This CDR3 has 15 residues. Germline V gene sequence: CDR1 LGHNA, CDR2 YSLEER. Here the CDR3 reads CASSQDEGQNTEAFF. DNA of the CDR3: TGCGCCAGCAGCCAAGATGAGGGACAGAACACTGAAGCTTTCTTT.

The CDR3: CASIPPGGAYNEQFF. The CDR3 DNA sequence: TGTGCCAGCATCCCCCCCGGCGGGGCCTACAATGAGCAGTTCTTC. V gene TRBV28 combines with J gene TRBJ2-1; D might be TRBD2 (6 bases). Germline assignment: CDR1 MDHEN and CDR2 SYDVKM. This CDR3 spans 15 amino acids. V lost 7 bases and J 2 bases, leaving 15 bases between the germline ends.

CDR3 amino acids: CASSFFRDEQFF. CDR3 nucleotide sequence: TGTGCCAGCAGCTTTTTTCGGGATGAGCAGTTCTTC. V gene TRBV5-4 combines with J gene TRBJ2-1, with D uncertain. The CDR3 runs 12 residues. The V gene's germline CDR1 is SGHNT and CDR2 YYREEE (reference sequence). Trimming shortened V by 2 bases and J by 8 bases, and 8 bases separated the two germline ends.